This TCR beta chain was captured by sequencing in a study of CD8 T cells in ankylosing spondylitis. A remark on this clonotype: The target antigen is unknown.

This CDR3 spans 15 amino acids. V lost 4 bases, J lost 0 bases, and 4 bases stayed unmatched. Germline CDR1 and CDR2: DFQATT and SNEGSKA (reference sequence). Quantitative 5'-RACE with molecular barcodes generated TCR beta libraries. TCRdb passed the 5' RACE reads through MiXCR, listing each CDR3 protein once. The table lists under 300,000 distinct CDR3 sequences, around 7.8% of them singletons. General observations from the study: Among TCR beta sequences, a motif of roughly 8 highly homologous variants appeared characteristic of ankylosing spondylitis blood. Disease-linked clones were reportedly significantly enriched in matched ankylosing spondylitis synovial fluid. Some motif variants had been reported before (in reactive arthritis synovial fluid and blood).

The sample comprised blood, either unsorted or a sorted T cell fraction (not recorded which). The chain joins TRBV20-1 to TRBJ1-5; 9 nucleotides match TRBD1. This TCR came from a male donor with ankylosing spondylitis or in good health (not recorded which). The CDR3 spells CSATQGAVSNQPQHF. Here the CDR3 DNA reads TGCAGTGCTACACAGGGGGCGGTTAGCAATCAGCCCCAGCATTTT.